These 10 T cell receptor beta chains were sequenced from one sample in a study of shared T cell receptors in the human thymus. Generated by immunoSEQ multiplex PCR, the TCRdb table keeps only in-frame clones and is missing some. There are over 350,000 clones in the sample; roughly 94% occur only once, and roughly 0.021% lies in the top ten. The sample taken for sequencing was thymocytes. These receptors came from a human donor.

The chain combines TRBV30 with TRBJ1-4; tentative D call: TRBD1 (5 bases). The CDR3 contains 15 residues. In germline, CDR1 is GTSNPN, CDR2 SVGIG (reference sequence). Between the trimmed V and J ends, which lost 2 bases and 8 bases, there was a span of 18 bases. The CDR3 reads CAWSSAGTYLEKLFF. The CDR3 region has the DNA TGTGCCTGGAGTTCAGCCGGGACCTACCTAGAAAAACTGTTTTTT.

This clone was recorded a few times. The CDR3 DNA reads TGTGCCAGCACGGACATGAGGGAAGCTTTCTTT. Translated: CASTDMREAFF. This chain connects TRBV4-2 to TRBJ1-1, with D perhaps TRBD1 (5 bases). CDR3 length: 11 residues. Germline values: CDR1 LGHNA, CDR2 YNFKEQ. Trimming took off 7 bases at V and 8 bases at J, with 11 bases between the two ends.

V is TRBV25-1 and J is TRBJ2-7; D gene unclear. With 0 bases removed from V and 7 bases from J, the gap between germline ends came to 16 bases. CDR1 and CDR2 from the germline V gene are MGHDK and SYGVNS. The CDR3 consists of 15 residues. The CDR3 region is CASSEYKVQPGEQYF. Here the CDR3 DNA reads TGTGCCAGCAGTGAATATAAGGTCCAGCCTGGGGAGCAGTACTTC.

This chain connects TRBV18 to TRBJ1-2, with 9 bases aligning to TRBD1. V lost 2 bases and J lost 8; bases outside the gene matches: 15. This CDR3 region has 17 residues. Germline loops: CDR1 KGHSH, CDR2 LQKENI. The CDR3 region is CASSPSPKQGAVGGYTF. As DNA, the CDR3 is TGTGCCAGCTCACCATCACCAAAACAGGGGGCCGTAGGGGGCTACACCTTC. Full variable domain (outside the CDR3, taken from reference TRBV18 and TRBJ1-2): NAGVMQNPRHLVRRRGQEARLRCSPMKGHSHVYWYRQLPEEGLKFMVYLQKENIIDESGMPKERFSAEFPKEGPSILRIQQVVRGDSAAYFCASSPSPKQGAVGGYTFGSGTRLTVV.

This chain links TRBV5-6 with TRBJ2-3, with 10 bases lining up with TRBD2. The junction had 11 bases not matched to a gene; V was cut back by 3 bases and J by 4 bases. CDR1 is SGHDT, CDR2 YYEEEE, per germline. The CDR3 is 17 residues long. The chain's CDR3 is CASSSTWTSGIPDTQYF. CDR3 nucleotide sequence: TGTGCCAGCAGCTCAACATGGACTAGCGGAATTCCAGATACGCAGTATTTT.

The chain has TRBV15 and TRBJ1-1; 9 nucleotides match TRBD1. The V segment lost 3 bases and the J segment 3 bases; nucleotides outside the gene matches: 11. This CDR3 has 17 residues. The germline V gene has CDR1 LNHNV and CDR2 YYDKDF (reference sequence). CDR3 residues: CATSSEWTGVSDTEAFF. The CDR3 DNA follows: TGTGCCACCAGCAGCGAATGGACAGGGGTTTCTGACACTGAAGCTTTCTTT.

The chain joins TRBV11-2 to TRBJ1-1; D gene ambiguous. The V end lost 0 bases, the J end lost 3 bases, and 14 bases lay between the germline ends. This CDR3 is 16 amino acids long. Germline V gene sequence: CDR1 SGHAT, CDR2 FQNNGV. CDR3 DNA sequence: TGTGCCAGCAGCTTAGATGAGAGGGTAGGGTACACTGAAGCTTTCTTT. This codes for CASSLDERVGYTEAFF.

The CDR3 DNA is TGTGCCAGCAGTTACAACAGGGTCGAGCAGTACTTC. Encoded protein: CASSYNRVEQYF. The chain is built from TRBV6-5 and TRBJ2-7; a possible D gene is TRBD1 (6 bases). The germline gives CDR1 MNHEY, CDR2 SVGAGI. The length of the CDR3 is 12 residues. Trimming removed 2 bases at V and 6 bases at J, with 8 bases between.

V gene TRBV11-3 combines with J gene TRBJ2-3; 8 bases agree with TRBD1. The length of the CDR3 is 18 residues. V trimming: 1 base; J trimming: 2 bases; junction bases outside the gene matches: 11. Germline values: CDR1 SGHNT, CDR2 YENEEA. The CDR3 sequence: CASSLGIRGHRTTDTQYF. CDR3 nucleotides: TGTGCCAGCAGCTTAGGAATCAGGGGGCACCGCACCACAGATACGCAGTATTTT.

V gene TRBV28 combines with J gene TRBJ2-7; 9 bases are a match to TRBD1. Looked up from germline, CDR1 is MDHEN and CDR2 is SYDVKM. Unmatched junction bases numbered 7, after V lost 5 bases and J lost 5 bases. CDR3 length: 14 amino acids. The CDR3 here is CASSPGTGMDEQYF. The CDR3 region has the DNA TGTGCCAGCAGTCCCGGGACAGGGATGGACGAGCAGTACTTC. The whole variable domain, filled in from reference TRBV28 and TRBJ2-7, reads DVKVTQSSRYLVKRTGEKVFLECVQDMDHENMFWYRQDPGLGLRLIYFSYDVKMKEKGDIPEGYSVSREKKERFSLILESASTNQTSMYLCASSPGTGMDEQYFGPGTRLTVT.